This TCR beta chain emerged from a study of cytomegalovirus exposure and HLA in healthy donors. Study details: An analysis done earlier identified 100 million to 140 million unique TCR beta sequences from 190 million or so T cells. In an early release, HLA-typed donors contributed roughly 85 million unique TCR sequences. Findings and limits, study-wide: What TCR beta sequences reportedly achieved was accurate prediction of HLA-A and HLA-B alleles in most subjects.

Trimming took off 6 bases at V and 1 base at J, with 7 bases between the two ends. This CDR3 spans 14 amino acids. In germline, CDR1 is MNHNS, CDR2 SASEGT. Remarks on this clone: Its matching antigen is unknown.

With 60 Vbeta and 13 Jbeta primers, the PCR was carried out. The method was immunoSEQ multiplex PCR; TCRdb's version includes in-frame clones alone and lacks a portion of them. The sample shows under 150,000 clones, 82% of them seen only once. The sequencing sample was made of PBMCs. The genes are TRBV6-1 and TRBJ2-6, with D possibly matching TRBD2 (5 bases). This TCR derives from a male donor in good health and CMV-seropositive. CDR3 amino acids: CASRPGSGANVLTF. Written as DNA, the CDR3 is TGTGCCAGCAGGCCGGGGTCTGGGGCCAACGTCCTGACTTTC.